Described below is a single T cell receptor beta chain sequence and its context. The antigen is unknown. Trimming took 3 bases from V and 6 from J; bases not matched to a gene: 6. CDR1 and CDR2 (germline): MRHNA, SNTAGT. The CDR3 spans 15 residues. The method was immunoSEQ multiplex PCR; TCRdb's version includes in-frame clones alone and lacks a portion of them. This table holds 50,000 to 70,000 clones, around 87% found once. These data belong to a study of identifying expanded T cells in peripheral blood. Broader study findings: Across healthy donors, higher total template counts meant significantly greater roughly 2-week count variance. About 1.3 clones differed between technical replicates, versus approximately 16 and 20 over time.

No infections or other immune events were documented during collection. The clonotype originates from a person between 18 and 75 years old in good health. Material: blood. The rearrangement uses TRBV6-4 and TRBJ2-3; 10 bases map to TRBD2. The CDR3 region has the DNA TGTGCCAGCAGTGAGGAGCGGGGGGGCCAGGATACGCAGTATTTT. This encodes CASSEERGGQDTQYF.